These 12 T cell receptor beta chains were all obtained from the same sample, sequenced in a study of blood T cells in healthy people across ages. Together with a sample-barcoded 5' primer, a J-beta primer mix was included in a second PCR lasting about 7 to 12 cycles. Each CDR3 protein is one row after TCRdb ran MiXCR on the 5' RACE reads. Here the sample spans some 800,000 distinct CDR3 sequences, under 55% being singletons. Sequencing input: blood. The receptors shown here come from a man aged 55 to 70 in good health.

The V and J genes are TRBV27 and TRBJ2-5, with 12 bases that match TRBD1. The CDR3 consists of 16 residues. After removal of 1 base from V and 4 bases from J, the junction contained 4 bases not matched to a gene. Germline CDR1 and CDR2: MNHEY and SMNVEV (reference sequence). The CDR3 is CASSLYGTGGGETQYF. CDR3 DNA: TGTGCCAGCAGTTTATATGGGACAGGGGGCGGAGAGACCCAGTACTTC.

V gene TRBV5-6 combines with J gene TRBJ1-5; 9 nucleotides align to TRBD1. V was clipped by 3 bases and J by 3 bases; unmatched bases: 4. The CDR3 contains 15 residues. Per the germline V gene, CDR1 is SGHDT and CDR2 is YYEEEE. This CDR3 is CASSWGQGFNQPQHF. CDR3 DNA: TGTGCCAGCAGCTGGGGACAGGGATTCAATCAGCCCCAGCATTTT.

This clonotype was picked up many times. CDR3 region: CSVGQGAENIQYF. Written as DNA, the CDR3 is TGCAGCGTTGGCCAGGGGGCAGAAAACATTCAGTACTTC. The chain employs TRBV29-1 and TRBJ2-4; 8 bases are shared with TRBD1. Germline assignment: CDR1 SQVTM and CDR2 ANQGSEA. The CDR3 contains 13 residues. Losses at the gene ends were 4 bases for V and 5 bases for J; bases not matched to a gene: 4.

This clonotype came up a few times. The chain uses TRBV7-9 and TRBJ1-2, with D perhaps TRBD1 (6 bases). The V and J ends lost 8 bases and 8 bases respectively, with 21 bases between them. The germline gives CDR1 SEHNR, CDR2 FQNEAQ (reference sequence). The CDR3 consists of 14 residues. The DNA for the CDR3 is TGTGCCAGCGCGCCACAGGGTCCGATTGGCGGCTACACCTTC. It yields the protein CASAPQGPIGGYTF.

For the CDR3, the DNA is TGTGCCAGCAGCCGCCTCCGGGGGGCATTCTCTAGCACAGATACGCAGTATTTT. It specifies CASSRLRGAFSSTDTQYF. J is TRBJ2-3 and V is TRBV28; a weak D match, TRBD2 (7 bases). The CDR3 runs 18 residues. The germline CDR1 and CDR2 sequences are MDHEN and SYDVKM. Deletions cut 6 bases from V and 0 bases from J, with 22 bases between.

This clonotype occurred once. The gene calls are TRBV12-3 or TRBV12-4 and TRBJ1-1, with D perhaps TRBD1 (6 bases). Trimming took 10 bases from V and 3 from J, leaving 9 bases between them. CDR3 length: 11 amino acids. Written as DNA, the CDR3 is TGTGCCACAGAGGGGGACACTGAAGCTTTCTTT. Encoded protein: CATEGDTEAFF.

The chain joins TRBV6-1 to TRBJ2-5, with TRBD1 matching 7 bases. The germline V gene has CDR1 MNHNS and CDR2 SASEGT. The CDR3 spans 13 residues. V lost 4 bases to trimming and J lost 5 bases; unmatched junction nucleotides: 4. CDR3 residues: CASSVGQRETQYF. The DNA for the CDR3 is TGTGCCAGCAGTGTGGGACAGAGGGAGACCCAGTACTTC.

This clonotype was seen a handful of times. The chain combines TRBV12-3 or TRBV12-4 with TRBJ1-5; 7 nucleotides agree with TRBD1. J lost 7 bases, V lost 6 bases, and 6 bases had no gene match. The CDR3 contains 13 residues. The CDR3 reads CASSQGVGQPQHF. The CDR3 DNA reads TGTGCCAGCAGCCAGGGGGTAGGGCAGCCCCAGCATTTT.

The genes are TRBV20-1 and TRBJ2-3; TRBD1 aligns across 7 bases. V lost 1 base, J lost 2 bases, and 6 bases stayed unmatched. CDR1 and CDR2 (germline): DFQATT, SNEGSKA (reference sequence). This CDR3 has 15 amino acids. CDR3 coding DNA: TGCAGTGCTAGAGCTCCGACAGGGCCCACAGATACGCAGTATTTT. Encoded protein: CSARAPTGPTDTQYF.

The CDR3 bases are TGTGCCAGCAGCGCCGACAGGGGAGAGACCCAGTACTTC. Its translation: CASSADRGETQYF. V usage is TRBV7-2 and J usage is TRBJ2-5, with TRBD1 matching 8 bases. The V gene's germline CDR1 is SGHTA and CDR2 FQGNSA. The CDR3 loop spans 13 amino acids. V gave up 5 bases and J gave up 4 bases; unmatched junction bases: 3.

This clonotype turned up a few times. The chain joins TRBV6-6 to TRBJ2-7, with D maybe TRBD1 (6 bases). With 0 bases removed from V and 2 bases from J, the gap between germline ends came to 14 bases. Germline V gives CDR1 MNHNY, CDR2 SVGAGI (reference sequence). The CDR3 length is 16 residues. In nucleotides, the CDR3 is TGTGCCAGCAGTTACTCTGTAACAGGGTACACCTACGAGCAGTACTTC. Translated, it gives CASSYSVTGYTYEQYF.

This clonotype showed up many times. This may come from a read error, since a much larger clone is one base off. CDR3 residues: CASSYVGGRSYNEQYF. CDR3 in DNA: TGTGCCAGCAGCTACGTCGGGGGCAGATCCTACAATGAGCAGTACTTC. The V gene is TRBV5-8, the J gene TRBJ2-1; D could derive from TRBD1 or TRBD2 (6 bases each). The J call is uncertain, as TRBJ2-7 better fits the DNA end. The germline CDR1 and CDR2 sequences are SGHTS and YDEGEE. This CDR3 has 16 residues.